This TCR beta chain emerged from a study of T-cell reconstitution after alpha-beta-depleted transplantation in children. A library of TCRbeta sequences, prepared with unique molecular identifiers, was generated. In TCRdb, the PCR reads were re-called with MiXCR into one record per CDR3 protein. The sample has approximately 400,000 distinct CDR3 sequences; around 9.9% are singletons. The source was PBMCs from the stem cell graft donor, collected from the stem cell graft. This clonotype was sampled from a human donor who donated a stem cell graft to a child with acute myeloid leukemia.

CDR3 sequence (DNA): TGTGCTAGTGGTTTTCTTGGCTCCTGGCAGAACACCCTAAATTCACCCCTCCACTTT. This encodes CASGFLGSWQNTLNSPLHF. The chain recombines TRBV12-5 with TRBJ1-6; D is unresolved. Germline V CDR1 and CDR2: LGHNT, FRNRAP. V was shortened by 3 bases and J by 7 bases, with 25 bases between the two germline ends. The CDR3 covers 19 residues.